This T cell receptor (beta chain) was retrieved from a study of regulatory T cells in long-lasting Graves disease (dated by TCRdb to the early 2020s). Background for the entire study: Antithyroid drugs had been taken for less than 3 months by newly diagnosed Graves' disease patients. The study was registered as a clinical trial and conducted in China. A total of roughly 35 samples were covered by TCR sequencing, comprising around 13 persistent and 20 or so newly diagnosed Graves' disease patients. Patients with persistent Graves' disease were compared with patients with newly diagnosed Graves' disease using TCR sequencing and RNA sequencing of peripheral blood. The full study reports these points: The authors acknowledged the small sample size as a limitation that may reduce accuracy. Persistent disease showed preferential use of TRBV28, TRBJ1-2 and TRBJ2-5, whereas newly diagnosed disease favored TRBV20-1 and TRBJ2-1. Sequencing and analysis were limited to the TCR beta chain. Because the primary lesion, thyroid tissue, could not be accessed, the study looked at peripheral blood alone. Patients with persistent disease shared more public clonotypes (under 3,000) than newly diagnosed patients did (around 930). Persistent Graves' disease patients showed lower TCR Shannon entropy and fewer highly expanded clones than newly diagnosed patients, suggesting clonal expansion.

A distance of 16 bases separates the germline ends of V and J, which lose 3 bases and 4 bases respectively. CDR1 MDHEN and CDR2 SYDVKM were looked up in the germline V gene. Including the terminal cysteine and phenylalanine, the CDR3 comprises 15 residues. Solely the CDR3 DNA is kept, with 45 bases framed from the first base. Library preparation employed multiplex PCR. Sequencing relied on an Illumina HiSeq 4000. TCR beta libraries were built with iRepertoire HTBI primers and Arm-PCR amplification of CDR3 regions. Before sequencing, the PCR products underwent gel purification. The authors' pipeline ran thus. Gene usage analysis of CDR3 amino acid clonotypes relied on the roughly 60 TRBV and 14 TRBJ segments identified across samples. COPE and FqMerger were used to merge the filtered high-quality paired reads into contigs. BLAST was used to align contigs to IMGT TRBV, TRBD and TRBJ reference genes, with CDR3 defined following IMGT. Any clonotype with a frequency above 0.1% was classified as a highly expanded clone. Shannon entropy was used to measure repertoire diversity, and the Gini coefficient was used to measure V-J evenness. Clonotypes shared by more than one individual were considered public. The public reads were run again by TCRdb, first through fastp at Q25 and then through MiXCR, and only productive beta chains were kept. Merged by CDR3 protein, the rows form single entries marked with the most common genes and DNA. For this entry, the V and J calls and clone size follow TCRdb and not the study's own pipeline. Present in this sample are fewer than 650,000 distinct CDR3 sequences, roughly 15% of which were seen just once. The ten largest clones add up to about 18% of the sample.

The time point label here, explained by the study, means: newly diagnosed GD, antithyroid drugs for less than 3 months. For both TCR sequencing and RNA sequencing, RNA was extracted from PBMCs in TRIzol. Graves' disease was diagnosed according to American Thyroid Association guidelines. Patients were recruited from an endocrinology department in Xi'an, China. Each patient gave approximately 9.7 milliliters of peripheral blood, collected in an EDTA anticoagulant tube. PBMCs were isolated by Ficoll Paque Plus density gradient separation without further T cell sorting. An Agilent 2100 Bioanalyzer and agarose gel were used to assess RNA quality, and a NanoDrop 2000 was used to measure RNA concentration. This clonotype was recorded at least ten times. Its antigen specificity is not known. The record has no base qualities; no much larger clone is one base away. These data also formed part of another study, on T cells in Graves' hyperthyroidism and ophthalmopathy. The second study, in turn, reports: A patient counted as having stable Graves' hyperthyroidism if no progression to ophthalmopathy occurred over 18 months of follow-up. Hyperthyroidism patients were newly diagnosed, had a disease duration of under 2 months, and were aged 18 to 65 years. Any patient with an uncontrolled infection, another autoimmune disease, pregnancy or lactation was excluded. Diagnoses relied on clinical symptoms, serum thyroxine and TRAb, thyroid ultrasound and orbital computed tomography. The first round of RT-PCR for the TCR CDR3 was performed with the HTBI primer set and the Qiagen OneStep RT-PCR kit. Most expanded thyroid clonotypes (frequency above 0.001) were also found in blood, which suggests that blood repertoires may mirror thyroid immune responses. Ophthalmopathy was separated from stable hyperthyroidism by a 13 V-J signature model, with over 85% sensitivity and roughly 81% specificity obtained in cross-validation and 80%/75% obtained in testing. During validation, the model predicted progression to ophthalmopathy a median of approximately 6 months ahead of onset, with approximately 70% sensitivity and less than 85% specificity. To identify distinguishing TCR V-J signatures, a discovery cohort of some 100 patients was used, comprising 43 with Graves' ophthalmopathy and about 59 with stable Graves' hyperthyroidism. Prospective prediction of ophthalmopathy was tested in an independent validation cohort of approximately 18 hyperthyroidism patients and 17 patients who later progressed to ophthalmopathy. The approximately 100 discovery patients were randomly split 7:3 into training and test sets. In over five Graves' hyperthyroidism patients, the study also compared T-cell repertoires from thyroid tissue with T-cell repertoires from blood. After blood sampling, hyperthyroidism patients were treated with methimazole at a starting dose of 30 mg daily, and ophthalmopathy patients were treated with high-dose intravenous methylprednisolone. A second multiplex PCR round built the libraries, followed by size selection and purification. Libraries were sequenced paired-end with 100 bp reads on an Illumina HiSeq2000. SOAPnuke was used to process the raw data, with reads discarded if the reads contained adapters or uncalled bases, had a mean Phred below 15, or lacked an exact constant-primer or identifier match. COPE v1.2.5 was used to merge high-quality paired reads, and clonotypes were defined as unique nucleotide sequences. Clonotypes were aligned to IMGT TRBV, TRBD and TRBJ reference segments using MiTCR v1.1. Analysis was restricted to V-J combinations with a frequency above 0.0001, which covered 99.2% of repertoires. The TCS score was defined as F50 (clonal expansion) divided by E x V (chaos), with BLOSUM62-based TCRdist calculated between CDR3 peptides within each V-J. Welch's t-statistics and random forest reduced 450 to 600 V-J features to 10 to 15, which were used in a naive Bayes classifier (R e1071). No statistical method was used to set the sample size in advance, and investigators knew the group allocation. The paper describes TCR Vbeta CDR3 sequencing of about 140 peripheral blood samples, made up of roughly 45 ophthalmopathy patients, around 78 hyperthyroidism patients and about 17 progressor patients.

The chain uses TRBV28 and TRBJ2-7; the D gene is possibly TRBD2, with 6 bases matching. The receptor's source is a young woman with Graves disease. Donor details come from another sample of the same person, matched by shared clones. This material consisted of peripheral blood mononuclear cells (PBMCs), taken at new diagnosis, from a patient treated with antithyroid drugs. The base sequence is TGTGCCAGCAGTTTGGGGAGGACTCGACATTACGAGCAGTACTTC. This translates into CASSLGRTRHYEQYF.